This record concerns one TCR beta chain sequence. Clones were sequenced by immunoSEQ multiplex PCR, and TCRdb holds only the in-frame ones, with some missing. The sample consists of 150,000 to 200,000 clones, around 87% of them appearing once. The CDR3 length is 16 residues. Germline V gene lookup returns CDR1 LGHNA and CDR2 YSLEER. Trimming took 4 bases from V and 9 from J; bases not matched to a gene: 9. The sample is drawn from a study of blood T cell repertoires in COVID-19. In the study overall: COVID-19 samples, acute and convalescent, were from the United States, Italy and Spain.

The receptor was derived from a man aged 40-55 years with active or convalescent COVID-19. The chain has TRBV4-3 and TRBJ1-6, with 10 nucleotides matching TRBD1. What was sequenced was peripheral blood. The CDR3 here is CASSPFGTGDGSPLHF. The CDR3 nucleotides are TGCGCCAGCAGCCCCTTCGGGACAGGGGATGGTTCACCCCTCCACTTT.